The 17 T cell receptor beta chains below were found in one sample sequenced in a study of shared clonotypes between healthy human individuals. The method was immunoSEQ multiplex PCR; TCRdb's version includes in-frame clones alone and lacks a portion of them. Of around 2.5 million clones in the sample, approximately 94% were seen once. Sample: naive CD4+ T cells from PBMCs. Noted subset: CD45RA+ positively selected. All receptors come from a man aged 18 to 29 in good health. Some clones in this sample may be carry-over from other donors' samples.

The chain links TRBV28 to TRBJ2-2; D remains unclear. The CDR3 consists of 13 residues. V dropped 8 bases and J dropped 4 bases, with 11 bases sitting between them. Germline-derived CDR1 and CDR2 are MDHEN and SYDVKM. CDR3: CASLNYSTGELFF. The CDR3 region has the DNA TGTGCCAGCCTCAATTACTCCACCGGGGAGCTGTTTTTT.

The table lists this clone with a count of one. The rearrangement uses TRBV7-2 and TRBJ2-7; D is perhaps TRBD2 (6 bases). The CDR3 is 15 amino acids. CDR1 is SGHTA and CDR2 is FQGNSA in the germline V gene. V was trimmed by 1 base and J by 0 bases, leaving 10 bases between them. The CDR3 here is CASSLGGDRSYEQYF. Here the CDR3 DNA reads TGTGCCAGCAGCTTAGGGGGGGACCGCTCCTACGAGCAGTACTTC.

J is TRBJ1-1 and V is TRBV12-5, with D unresolved. Germline assignment: CDR1 LGHNT and CDR2 FRNRAP. V shed 1 base and J shed 0 bases, with 9 bases lying between them. The length of the CDR3 is 15 residues. The CDR3 DNA reads as TGTGCTAGTGGTTTGGGGGGAACCTTGAACACTGAAGCTTTCTTT. This sequence encodes CASGLGGTLNTEAFF.

This clone was recorded only once. This chain uses TRBV10-1 with TRBJ2-3; possible D gene TRBD2, 5 bases. V shed 6 bases and J shed 0 bases, with 16 bases lying between them. The length of the CDR3 is 16 residues. Germline CDR1 reads WNHNN; CDR2 reads SYGVQD (reference sequence). In DNA form, the CDR3 reads TGCGCCAGCAGCAAACTCGGACTCATCAGCACAGATACGCAGTATTTT. Amino acid sequence: CASSKLGLISTDTQYF.

This chain links TRBV5-6 with TRBJ2-3; D gene unclear. Trimming removed 7 bases at V and 0 bases at J, with 12 bases between. In germline, CDR1 is SGHDT, CDR2 YYEEEE. The CDR3 is 14 amino acids. The CDR3 DNA is TGTGCCAGCCGGCTAGGAGCTAGCACAGATACGCAGTATTTT. Translating it yields CASRLGASTDTQYF.

About this clone: This sample also contains other DNA sequences that code for the same CDR3. The J gene is TRBJ2-7, the V gene TRBV19; 10 bases fit TRBD1. The junction had 3 bases not matched to a gene; V was cut back by 3 bases and J by 4 bases. CDR1 and CDR2 (germline): LNHDA, SQIVND (reference sequence). The CDR3 totals 14 residues. CDR3 nucleotide sequence: TGTGCCAGTAGTATGGGACAGGGGCCATACGAGCAGTACTTC. This translates into CASSMGQGPYEQYF.

The chain recombines TRBV4-1 with TRBJ2-7, with 9 positions matching TRBD1. The germline V gene has CDR1 MGHRA and CDR2 YSYEKL. V was clipped by 0 bases and J by 6 bases; unmatched bases: 6. CDR3 length: 15 residues. The CDR3 loop reads CASSQEGTGHLEQYF. CDR3 bases: TGCGCCAGCAGCCAAGAGGGGACAGGGCACCTCGAGCAGTACTTC.

This clone has just one count. This chain connects TRBV7-3 to TRBJ2-3, with a possible D match to TRBD2 (6 bases). The V and J ends lost 5 bases and 0 bases respectively, with 15 bases between them. The CDR3 runs 16 residues. In germline, CDR1 is SGHTA, CDR2 FQGTGA. CDR3 in amino acids: CASSRGNSGSTDTQYF. The CDR3 DNA reads TGTGCCAGCAGCCGAGGAAATAGCGGAAGCACAGATACGCAGTATTTT.

As for this clone: The sample has other DNA sequences that encode this CDR3 too. This chain links TRBV30 with TRBJ2-5, with D unclear. V lost 2 bases and J 4 bases, leaving 8 bases between the germline ends. Per germline, CDR1 GTSNPN and CDR2 SVGIG (reference sequence). The CDR3 length is 12 residues. CDR3 nucleotide sequence: TGTGCCTGGAGTCCAGGCGGAGAGACCCAGTACTTC. Protein: CAWSPGGETQYF.

V and J are TRBV7-9 and TRBJ2-7; D unresolved. Germline loops: CDR1 SEHNR, CDR2 FQNEAQ (reference sequence). V gave up 6 bases and J gave up 5 bases, with 17 bases separating them. This CDR3 contains 14 residues. The CDR3 nucleotides are TGTGCCAGCAGATTGTCGACGGGCCAGGACGAGCAGTACTTC. This translates into CASRLSTGQDEQYF.

The chain joins TRBV30 to TRBJ2-7; 10 positions match TRBD1. From germline, CDR1 is GTSNPN and CDR2 SVGIG (reference sequence). This CDR3 spans 16 amino acids. Trimming took 3 bases from V and 1 from J; bases not matched to a gene: 9. DNA of the CDR3: TGTGCCTGGAGCGCGGACAGGGGGGATATTTCCTACGAGCAGTACTTC. Protein product: CAWSADRGDISYEQYF.

The V gene is TRBV25-1, the J gene TRBJ1-3; D ambiguous. V lost 5 bases, J lost 4 bases, and 12 bases lay in between. Germline V gives CDR1 MGHDK, CDR2 SYGVNS. The CDR3 length is 14 residues. The CDR3 loop is CASSTWGTGNTIYF. CDR3 nucleotides: TGTGCCAGCAGTACCTGGGGAACAGGAAACACCATATATTTT.

This chain links TRBV10-3 with TRBJ2-7, with D tentatively TRBD1 (5 bases). The V end lost 6 bases, the J end lost 0 bases, and 15 bases lay between the germline ends. Per germline, CDR1 ENHRY and CDR2 SYGVKD. The CDR3 totals 15 residues. The CDR3 sequence is CAISTGLQSSYEQYF. DNA of the CDR3: TGTGCCATCAGCACAGGCTTGCAGAGCTCCTACGAGCAGTACTTC.

In regard to this clone: Other DNA variants within this sample encode the same CDR3. The rearrangement joins TRBV20-1 to TRBJ1-1; D remains unclear. Looked up from germline, CDR1 is DFQATT and CDR2 is SNEGSKA (reference sequence). Trimming removed 6 bases at V and 1 base at J, with 6 bases between. This CDR3 region has 11 residues. The CDR3 bases are TGCAGTGCCCCACGGAACACTGAAGCTTTCTTT. It codes for CSAPRNTEAFF.

The V and J genes are TRBV6-5 and TRBJ1-5; D gene ambiguous. There are 15 residues in the CDR3. Germline loops: CDR1 MNHEY, CDR2 SVGAGI. V was cut by 9 bases and J by 3 bases, with 18 bases left in between. CDR3 in amino acids: CASGEMDRNNQPQHF. Here the CDR3 DNA reads TGTGCCAGTGGGGAGATGGACCGAAACAATCAGCCCCAGCATTTT.

V gene TRBV4-2 combines with J gene TRBJ2-1; 10 bases align to TRBD2. The CDR3 is 18 amino acids. V lost 5 bases to trimming and J lost 1 base; unmatched junction nucleotides: 11. The germline V gene has CDR1 LGHNA and CDR2 YNFKEQ. DNA of the CDR3: TGTGCCAGCAGCTACAGAGGACTAGCGGAGAATTCCTACAATGAGCAGTTCTTC. Translating gives CASSYRGLAENSYNEQFF.

This clone showed up just once. This chain links TRBV7-6 with TRBJ2-7, with 10 bases aligning to TRBD2. The germline CDR1 and CDR2 sequences are SGHVS and FNYEAQ. V gave up 2 bases and J gave up 4 bases; unmatched junction bases: 5. This CDR3 spans 15 amino acids. The DNA for the CDR3 is TGTGCCAGCAGCTTATTGACTAGCGGGCCTTACGAGCAGTACTTC. Encoded protein: CASSLLTSGPYEQYF. Full variable domain (missing parts from reference TRBV7-6 and TRBJ2-7): GAGVSQSPRYKVTKRGQDVALRCDPISGHVSLYWYRQALGQGPEFLTYFNYEAQQDKSGLPNDRFSAERPEGSISTLTIQRTEQRDSAMYRCASSLLTSGPYEQYFGPGTRLTVT.